These 24 T cell receptor beta chains originate from one sample sequenced in a study of T cells in Graves' hyperthyroidism and ophthalmopathy. Amplified TCR beta CDR3 regions came from RNA transcripts. When the TCR CDR3 underwent first-round RT-PCR, the HTBI primer set was used. TCRdb redid the calling of the multiplex PCR reads with MiXCR, one entry per CDR3 protein. The sample comprises about 570,000 distinct CDR3 sequences, 14% of which are singletons, and over 11% rests with the top ten. Sequences were obtained from blood. The receptors originated from a woman aged 40 to 50 with Graves' hyperthyroidism.

The genes are TRBV18 and TRBJ2-2; D may be TRBD1 (6 bases). The V gene's germline CDR1 is KGHSH and CDR2 LQKENI. V was cut by 6 bases and J by 0 bases, with 14 bases left in between. The CDR3 totals 16 residues. The CDR3 nucleotides are TGTGCCAGCTCGCCTTCCACAGGGCCGAACACCGGGGAGCTGTTTTTT. Translated, it gives CASSPSTGPNTGELFF.

This clonotype was counted between two and nine times. V usage is TRBV7-9 and J usage is TRBJ2-3; TRBD1 agrees at 9 bases. Trimming removed 0 bases from V and 6 bases from J; junction bases left unmatched: 7. CDR3 length: 16 residues. Per germline, CDR1 SEHNR and CDR2 FQNEAQ (reference sequence). CDR3 protein: CASSLATGGIGDTQYF. The CDR3, as DNA: TGTGCCAGCAGCTTAGCGACAGGGGGTATAGGGGATACGCAGTATTTT.

This clonotype has more than one count but fewer than ten. The V call is TRBV4-2, the J call TRBJ2-6; D is uncertain. Trimming removed 8 bases from V and 0 bases from J, with 20 bases in between. CDR1 is LGHNA and CDR2 is YNFKEQ in the germline V gene. The CDR3 covers 18 residues. This CDR3 reads CASSPFELPDSGANVLTF. For the CDR3, the DNA is TGTGCCAGCTCACCGTTCGAACTACCGGACTCTGGGGCCAACGTCCTGACTTTC.

This chain's CDR3 is CASSDSLNQPQHF. The CDR3 DNA follows: TGCGCCAGTTCGGACAGCCTAAATCAGCCCCAGCATTTT. V usage is TRBV10-1 and J usage is TRBJ1-5, with D possibly being TRBD1 (6 bases). Trimming pared 9 bases from V and 4 bases from J, leaving 13 bases between. The germline CDR1 and CDR2 sequences are WNHNN and SYGVQD (reference sequence). CDR3 length equals 13 residues.

This clonotype was counted a few times. The rearrangement uses TRBV6-1 and TRBJ2-3; 7 bases agree with TRBD2. CDR1 and CDR2 (germline): MNHNS, SASEGT. The V gene end was trimmed by 6 bases and the J gene end by 5 bases; junction bases not matched to a gene: 11. This CDR3 has 15 amino acids. DNA of the CDR3: TGTGCCAGCAGCAACGGGGCGGGAGTAGGAGATACGCAGTATTTT. Its translation is CASSNGAGVGDTQYF.

This clonotype has at least ten counts. The chain links TRBV28 to TRBJ2-3, with 7 bases aligning to TRBD2. The CDR3 totals 15 residues. Per the germline V gene, CDR1 is MDHEN and CDR2 is SYDVKM. V trimming: 2 bases; J trimming: 4 bases; junction bases outside the gene matches: 6. CDR3 coding DNA: TGTGCCAGCAGTTTAGGTGGCGGGAGAGCAGATACGCAGTATTTT. Its protein product is CASSLGGGRADTQYF.

The gene calls are TRBV6-1 and TRBJ1-1; tentatively, D is TRBD1 (5 bases). CDR3 length: 14 residues. In germline, CDR1 is MNHNS, CDR2 SASEGT. Trimming removed 6 bases from V and 1 base from J, with 12 bases in between. CDR3: CASSRPGENTEAFF. The CDR3 DNA sequence: TGTGCCAGCAGCCGACCGGGGGAGAACACTGAAGCTTTCTTT.

Ten or more counts support this clonotype. This chain uses TRBV3-1 with TRBJ2-1; no clear D gene. Trimming cost V 8 bases and J 0 bases, with 5 bases left between them. CDR3 length: 12 residues. Germline V gene lookup returns CDR1 LGHDT and CDR2 YNNKEL (reference sequence). For the CDR3, the DNA is TGTGCCAGCGATAGCTCCTACAATGAGCAGTTCTTC. Protein sequence: CASDSSYNEQFF.

This clonotype was detected only a few times. The gene calls are TRBV28 and TRBJ1-5, with a tentative D call TRBD1 (5 bases). The germline gives CDR1 MDHEN, CDR2 SYDVKM. The CDR3 is made up of 14 amino acids. V was clipped by 6 bases and J by 5 bases, with 14 bases between them. In DNA form, the CDR3 reads TGTGCCAGCAGAACCCCTACAGGCGATCAGCCCCAGCATTTT. It encodes CASRTPTGDQPQHF. The full variable domain, rest sourced from reference TRBV28 and TRBJ1-5, is DVKVTQSSRYLVKRTGEKVFLECVQDMDHENMFWYRQDPGLGLRLIYFSYDVKMKEKGDIPEGYSVSREKKERFSLILESASTNQTSMYLCASRTPTGDQPQHFGDGTRLSIL.

In its sample, this clonotype was seen many times. CDR3 coding DNA: TGTGCCACCAGTAAGGGGAGCGGCAATGAGCAGTTCTTC. Amino acids: CATSKGSGNEQFF. The chain is built from TRBV24-1 and TRBJ2-1; D may be TRBD1 or TRBD2 (5 bases each). Germline assignment: CDR1 KGHDR and CDR2 SFDVKD. V gave up 6 bases and J gave up 6 bases, with 11 bases separating them. The CDR3 consists of 13 residues.

In this sample, this clonotype turned up many times. The chain couples TRBV30 to TRBJ2-5; 7 nucleotides match TRBD2. J lost 5 bases, V lost 1 base, and 10 bases had no gene match. This CDR3 region has 15 residues. Germline CDR1 and CDR2: GTSNPN and SVGIG (reference sequence). The CDR3 DNA follows: TGTGCCTGGAGTGCCGGGCTAGGGGAGGGCGAGACCCAGTACTTC. Its translation is CAWSAGLGEGETQYF.

This clonotype has ten or more counts. The rearrangement joins TRBV12-3 or TRBV12-4 to TRBJ2-2, with TRBD2 identical over 11 bases. This CDR3 spans 16 amino acids. V lost 5 bases, J lost 6 bases, and 8 bases stayed unmatched. CDR3 sequence reads: CASSQSLAGVPGELFF. CDR3 nucleotides: TGTGCCAGCAGTCAGTCACTAGCGGGAGTACCCGGGGAGCTGTTTTTT.

This clonotype was found many times. This rearrangement joins TRBV5-1 to TRBJ2-7; D may be TRBD1 (6 bases). Germline CDR1 is SGHRS and CDR2 is YFSETQ. Trimming cost V 4 bases and J 2 bases, with 16 bases left between them. The CDR3 runs 15 residues. The CDR3 reads CASSRAGTNAYEQYF. The DNA of the CDR3 is TGCGCCAGCAGCCGAGCCGGGACAAATGCCTACGAGCAGTACTTC.

This clonotype was counted many times. V usage is TRBV2 and J usage is TRBJ2-5; D tentatively fits TRBD1 or TRBD2 (5 bases each). This CDR3 contains 15 residues. Trimming took 8 bases from V and 1 from J, leaving 17 bases between them. Germline CDR1 is SNHLY and CDR2 is FYNNEI. The DNA for the CDR3 is TGTGCCAGCGGGACGGGCTGGGCCTTCCAAGAGACCCAGTACTTC. Its protein is CASGTGWAFQETQYF.

This chain connects TRBV19 to TRBJ1-5; D call uncertain. This CDR3 has 14 residues. The germline gives CDR1 LNHDA, CDR2 SQIVND (reference sequence). V was pared by 3 bases and J by 3 bases, with 9 bases between. CDR3 sequence: CASSIYEPNQPQHF. CDR3 nucleotide sequence: TGTGCCAGTAGTATTTACGAACCCAATCAGCCCCAGCATTTT.

This clonotype has ten or more counts. The rearrangement uses TRBV2 and TRBJ2-7; D not resolved. Germline lookup yields CDR1 SNHLY and CDR2 FYNNEI. V lost 7 bases, J lost 3 bases, and 13 bases lay in between. CDR3 length: 13 residues. The CDR3 sequence is CASKESWGYEQYF. The CDR3 nucleotides are TGTGCCAGCAAAGAGAGCTGGGGCTACGAGCAGTACTTC.

This clonotype was seen at least ten times. This CDR3 reads CASSLGGSGIGEQFF. DNA of the CDR3: TGCGCCAGCAGCTTGGGCGGGAGTGGAATCGGTGAGCAGTTCTTC. The J gene is TRBJ2-1, the V gene TRBV5-1, with 7 positions matching TRBD2. The CDR3 has 15 amino acids. CDR1 and CDR2 from the germline V gene are SGHRS and YFSETQ. V trimming: 0 bases; J trimming: 9 bases; junction bases outside the gene matches: 9.

This clonotype came up many times. This rearrangement joins TRBV14 to TRBJ2-2, with 9 bases aligning to TRBD1. With V trimmed by 5 bases and J by 3 bases, 7 bases remained unmatched. The V gene's germline CDR1 is SGHDN and CDR2 FVKESK. This CDR3 comprises 16 residues. In DNA, the CDR3 is TGTGCCAGCAGCTATTACAGGGGGCATGACACCGGGGAGCTGTTTTTT. Its translation: CASSYYRGHDTGELFF.

This clonotype was recorded a few times. The V call is TRBV14, the J call TRBJ1-4, with unresolved D. Germline V gene data show CDR1 as SGHDN and CDR2 as FVKESK. This CDR3 has 13 residues. The V and J ends lost 0 bases and 7 bases respectively, with 6 bases between them. CDR3 region: CASSQDVGEKLFF. Written as DNA, the CDR3 is TGTGCCAGCAGCCAAGATGTCGGTGAAAAACTGTTTTTT.

This clonotype was seen many times. V and J are TRBV20-1 and TRBJ2-7, with D perhaps TRBD1 (6 bases). This CDR3 is 14 amino acids long. The V gene lost 0 bases and the J gene lost 7 bases, with 16 bases spanning the gap. Germline loops: CDR1 DFQATT, CDR2 SNEGSKA (reference sequence). The CDR3 DNA is TGCAGTGCTAGAGATTGGCAGGGGTCGGGTGAGCAGTACTTC. Translating it yields CSARDWQGSGEQYF.

With regard to this clonotype: One end of the junction fails to match germline, which may point to a read error. The chain joins TRBV6-1 to TRBJ2-3; the match to TRBD2 covers 13 bases. Per the germline V gene, CDR1 is MNHNS and CDR2 is SASEGT. The CDR3 has 15 amino acids. CDR3 DNA sequence: TGTGTCAGCATCGAGACTAGCGGGAGGTCAGATACGCAGTATTTT. Encoded protein: CVSIETSGRSDTQYF.

The J gene is TRBJ1-2, the V gene TRBV28; possibly TRBD1 for D (5 bases). Trimming pared 6 bases from V and 1 base from J, leaving 21 bases between. The CDR3 is 17 amino acids. The germline CDR1 and CDR2 sequences are MDHEN and SYDVKM. For the CDR3, the DNA is TGTGCCAGCAGCCTTGGTGGGGCGGGGGGGTTTAACTATGGCTACACCTTC. Encoded protein: CASSLGGAGGFNYGYTF.

This clonotype occurred many times. The V and J genes are TRBV6-1 and TRBJ2-4, with TRBD1 matching 12 bases. Unmatched junction bases numbered 2, after V lost 4 bases and J lost 7 bases. Germline values: CDR1 MNHNS, CDR2 SASEGT. The CDR3 spans 14 residues. DNA for the CDR3: TGTGCCAGCAGTGGGGACAGGGGGCCGAACATTCAGTACTTC. Translation: CASSGDRGPNIQYF.

This clonotype was counted at least ten times. V usage is TRBV4-2 and J usage is TRBJ2-7; 9 bases match TRBD1. The germline V gene has CDR1 LGHNA and CDR2 YNFKEQ. The CDR3 is made up of 15 amino acids. With 5 bases clipped from V and 3 bases from J, the junction kept 8 bases outside the gene matches. CDR3 region: CASSKTGTGIYEQYF. The CDR3 DNA reads as TGTGCCAGCAGCAAAACCGGGACAGGGATCTACGAGCAGTACTTC.